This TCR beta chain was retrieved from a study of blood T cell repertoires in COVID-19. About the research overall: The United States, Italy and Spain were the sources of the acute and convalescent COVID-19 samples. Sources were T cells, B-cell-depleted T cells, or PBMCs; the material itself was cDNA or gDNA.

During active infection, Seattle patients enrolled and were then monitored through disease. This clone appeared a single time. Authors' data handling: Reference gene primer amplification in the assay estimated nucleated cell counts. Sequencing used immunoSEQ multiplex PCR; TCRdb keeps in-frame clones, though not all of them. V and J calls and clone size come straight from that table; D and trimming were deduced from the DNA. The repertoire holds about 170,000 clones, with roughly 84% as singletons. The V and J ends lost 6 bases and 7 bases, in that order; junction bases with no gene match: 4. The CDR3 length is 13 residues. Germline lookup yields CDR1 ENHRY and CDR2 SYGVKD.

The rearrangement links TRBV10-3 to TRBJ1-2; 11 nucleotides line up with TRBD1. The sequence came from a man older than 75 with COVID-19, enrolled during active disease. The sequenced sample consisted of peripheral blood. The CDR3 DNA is TGTGCCATCAGGCCGGGACAGGGGGGTGGCTACACCTTC. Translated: CAIRPGQGGGYTF.